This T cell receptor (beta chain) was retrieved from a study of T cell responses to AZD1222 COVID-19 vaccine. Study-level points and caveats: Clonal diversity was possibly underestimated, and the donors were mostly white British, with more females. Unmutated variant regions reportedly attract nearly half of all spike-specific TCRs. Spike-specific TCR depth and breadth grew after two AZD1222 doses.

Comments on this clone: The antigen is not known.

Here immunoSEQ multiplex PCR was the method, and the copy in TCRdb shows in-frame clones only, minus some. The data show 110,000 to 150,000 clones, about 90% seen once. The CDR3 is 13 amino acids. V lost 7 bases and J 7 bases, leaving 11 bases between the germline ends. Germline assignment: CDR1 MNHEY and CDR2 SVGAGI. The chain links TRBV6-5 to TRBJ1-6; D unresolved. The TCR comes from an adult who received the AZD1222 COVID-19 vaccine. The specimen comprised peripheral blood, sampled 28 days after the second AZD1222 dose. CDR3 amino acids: CASKEVSNSPLHF. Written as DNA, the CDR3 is TGTGCCAGCAAGGAGGTATCCAATTCACCCCTCCACTTT.